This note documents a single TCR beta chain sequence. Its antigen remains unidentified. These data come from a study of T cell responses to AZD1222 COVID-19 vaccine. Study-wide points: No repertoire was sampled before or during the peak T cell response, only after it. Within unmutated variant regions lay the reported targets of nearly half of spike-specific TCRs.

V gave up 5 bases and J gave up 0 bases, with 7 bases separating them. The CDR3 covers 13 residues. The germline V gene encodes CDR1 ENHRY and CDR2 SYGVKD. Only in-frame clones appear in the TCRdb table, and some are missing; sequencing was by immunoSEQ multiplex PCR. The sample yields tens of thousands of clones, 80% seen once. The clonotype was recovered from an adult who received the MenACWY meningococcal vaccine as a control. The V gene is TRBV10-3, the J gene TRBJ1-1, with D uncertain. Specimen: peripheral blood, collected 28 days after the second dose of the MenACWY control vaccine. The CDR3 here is CAISSGLNTEAFF. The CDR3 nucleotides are TGTGCCATCAGTTCAGGTTTGAACACTGAAGCTTTCTTT.